This T cell receptor beta chain was captured in a study of CD8+ T cells in alopecia areata. Treatment meaning: oral pan-JAK inhibitor, 5-10 mg twice daily. Samples from alopecia areata patients were lesional scalp punch biopsies and peripheral blood. CDR1 is SEHNR, CDR2 FQNEAQ, per germline (reference sequence). Trimming cost V 6 bases and J 2 bases; bases outside gene matches: 6. The CDR3 covers 15 residues. RNA was extracted and reverse transcribed into cDNA as the sequencing template. Profiled with immunoSEQ multiplex PCR; TCRdb holds only in-frame clones, not every one. The sample has 200,000 or so clones, 58% seen once.

The chain is built from TRBV7-9 and TRBJ2-3, with 9 bases fitting TRBD1. The sequence derives from a human donor with alopecia areata. This material consisted of CD4+ T cells sorted from blood, taken at week 24, from a patient treated with tofacitinib. CDR3 sequence: CASRSGTGFTDTQYF. CDR3 nucleotides: TGTGCCAGCAGGTCTGGGACAGGGTTCACAGATACGCAGTATTTT.